Listed below are T cell receptor beta chains from one sample, sequenced in a study of blood T cell repertoires in COVID-19. Clones were read by immunoSEQ multiplex PCR, and TCRdb kept only the in-frame ones, dropping some. The data show 200,000 to 250,000 clones, with about 85% seen just once and approximately 5.1% held by the top ten. Sequenced sample: peripheral blood. Source of these receptors: an older woman who had recovered from COVID-19. Each CDR3 is given with its conserved first and last residue. D genes are given only for firm matches. Where a row states a size, it is once, few, many or the class of an expanded clone; other rows omit it.

j_call	v_call	cdr3_length	d_call	clone_size	cdr3_nt	cdr3_aa
TRBJ2-7	TRBV6-4	14	TRBD1	.	TGTGCCAGCAGTGACGGGGGACAGGGACTCGAGCAGTACTTC	CASSDGGQGLEQYF
TRBJ2-2	TRBV4-2	16	TRBD1	.	TGTGCCAGCAGCCTGCAGACAGGGGGGTTCGCCGGGGAGCTGTTTTTT	CASSLQTGGFAGELFF
TRBJ2-2	TRBV4-2	15	.	.	TGTGCCAGCAGCCGTGGGGGGACGTACACCGGGGAGCTGTTTTTT	CASSRGGTYTGELFF
TRBJ1-3	TRBV7-9	15	.	.	TGTGCCAGCAGCTTAGTCAGCAGGGCTGGAAACACCATATATTTT	CASSLVSRAGNTIYF
TRBJ2-7	TRBV27	13	TRBD1	.	TGTGCCAGCAGGGGACAGATCACCTACGAGCAGTACTTC	CASRGQITYEQYF
TRBJ1-2	TRBV20-1	11	.	.	TGCAGTGCCACAGGTATCTATGGCTACACCTTC	CSATGIYGYTF
TRBJ2-3	TRBV20-1	13	.	few	TGCAGTGCTAGTTCTCAGGTCGCGGATACGCAGTATTTT	CSASSQVADTQYF
TRBJ2-7	TRBV2	16	TRBD1	.	TGTGCCAGCACGGGAACCGGGACAGGGGGCCCCTACGAGCAGTACTTC	CASTGTGTGGPYEQYF
TRBJ2-3	TRBV7-3	13	.	.	TGTGCCAGCCGGGGCGGGGGCACAGATACGCAGTATTTT	CASRGGGTDTQYF
TRBJ1-4	TRBV5-1	15	TRBD1	.	TGCGCCAGCAGCCTCTCGACAGGGAATAATGAAAAACTGTTTTTT	CASSLSTGNNEKLFF
TRBJ2-3	TRBV11-2	17	TRBD1	few	TGTGCCAGCAGCACACCTCCCGGGACAGGGGGCGGAGATACGCAGTATTTT	CASSTPPGTGGGDTQYF
TRBJ2-3	TRBV6-6	15	.	.	TGTGCCAGCAGTTACGGCCAGGATAGCACAGATACGCAGTATTTT	CASSYGQDSTDTQYF
TRBJ1-1	TRBV19	17	.	.	TGTGCCAGTAGTATAGCAAGAGGCAGGGGCATGAACACTGAAGCTTTCTTT	CASSIARGRGMNTEAFF
TRBJ2-2	TRBV15	17	.	.	TGTGCCACCAGCATAGGACAGGCGGCGGGACACACCGGGGAGCTGTTTTTT	CATSIGQAAGHTGELFF
TRBJ1-2	TRBV28	14	TRBD1	.	TGTGCCAGCAGGACAGGGGGCGCATGGGTTGGCTACACCTTC	CASRTGGAWVGYTF
TRBJ1-5	TRBV2	15	TRBD1	.	TGTGCCAGCAGAGTGGGACAGGTTAACAATCAGCCCCAGCATTTT	CASRVGQVNNQPQHF
TRBJ1-2	TRBV11-2	15	TRBD1	.	TGTGCCAGCAGCTTAGGGGGACAGGCTATCTATGGCTACACCTTC	CASSLGGQAIYGYTF
TRBJ2-5	TRBV2	16	TRBD2	.	TGTGCCAGCAGTGAGGGGCTAGCGGGGGGTTATGAGACCCAGTACTTC	CASSEGLAGGYETQYF
TRBJ2-5	TRBV7-8	14	TRBD1	.	TGTGCCAGCAGCCGCGGACAGGTCATAGAGACCCAGTACTTC	CASSRGQVIETQYF
TRBJ2-3	TRBV7-9	16	.	.	TGTGCCAGCAGCGCCAACCCAATAGAGTCAACAGATACGCAGTATTTT	CASSANPIESTDTQYF
TRBJ2-1	TRBV6-1	15	.	once	TGTGCCAGCAGTGAAGCCGGGGGGCCCTACAATGAGCAGTTCTTC	CASSEAGGPYNEQFF
TRBJ2-5	TRBV18	14	.	.	TGTGCCAGCTCACCACAGGGGGGGCAAGAGACCCAGTACTTC	CASSPQGGQETQYF
TRBJ2-5	TRBV10-3	15	TRBD2	.	TGTGCCATCAGTCTTGTAGCGGGGGAGTTAAAGACCCAGTACTTC	CAISLVAGELKTQYF
TRBJ2-1	TRBV7-9	14	.	.	TGTGCCAGCAGCTTAGTGGTAGTTGACAATGAGCAGTTCTTC	CASSLVVVDNEQFF
TRBJ1-6	TRBV10-3	13	TRBD1	few	TGTGCCATCACCGGACAGGACAATTCACCCCTCCACTTT	CAITGQDNSPLHF
TRBJ1-6	TRBV3-1/TRBV3-2	15	.	.	TGTGCCAGCAGTCAACAGGGTTCCTATAATTCACCCCTCCACTTT	CASSQQGSYNSPLHF
TRBJ1-1	TRBV10-2	19	.	.	TGCGCCAGCAGTGAGTCGATGTCGGCGGGGGCTGCCTATAACACTGAAGCTTTCTTT	CASSESMSAGAAYNTEAFF
TRBJ1-1	TRBV3-1/TRBV3-2	14	.	many	TGTGCCAGCAGCCAAGTGGCGGGGGACACTGAAGCTTTCTTT	CASSQVAGDTEAFF
TRBJ2-2	TRBV9	17	TRBD2	.	TGTGCCAGCAGCGTAGCTCCACTAGCGGAGAACACCGGGGAGCTGTTTTTT	CASSVAPLAENTGELFF
TRBJ2-7	TRBV5-1	11	.	.	TGCGCCAGCAGCATGGACGCGGGTTTGCACTTC	CASSMDAGLHF
TRBJ1-1	TRBV12-2	17	.	once	TGTGCAAGTCGCTTATTCCGACAGAGATGGGCGAACACTGAAGCTTTCTTT	CASRLFRQRWANTEAFF
TRBJ2-7	TRBV5-6	14	.	.	TGTGCCAGCAGCCCTATGGACCTCGGGGACGAGCAGTACTTC	CASSPMDLGDEQYF
TRBJ1-1	TRBV7-9	12	TRBD1	.	TGTGCCAGCAGCCCAGGGGGCGCGGGGGCTTTCTTT	CASSPGGAGAFF
TRBJ2-7	TRBV5-1	14	.	.	TGCGCCAGCAGCCCCTCTACAGGGAGCTACGAGCAGTACTTC	CASSPSTGSYEQYF
TRBJ1-2	TRBV6-1	14	TRBD1	.	TGTGCCAGCAGTGAAAGCGGACAGGGGAGCGGCTACACCTTC	CASSESGQGSGYTF